This TCR beta chain comes out of a study of shared clonotypes between healthy human individuals. Assay: immunoSEQ multiplex PCR; the TCRdb copy retains only in-frame clones and omits some. The sample yields 2 million to 2.5 million clones, approximately 94% seen once. Terminally differentiated effector memory CD45RA+ cells were left out of the naive CD8 fraction, which was CD45RO-negative and positively selected for CCR7. J was trimmed by 8 bases and V by 4 bases; bases with no gene match: 7. CDR1 and CDR2 (germline): MNHEY, SVGAGI. The CDR3 length is 13 residues. This receptor was taken from a man younger than 30 in good health. Some clones in this sample may be carry-over from other donors' samples. This chain connects TRBV6-5 to TRBJ1-1, with TRBD1 matching 7 bases. Sequencing was performed on naive CD8+ T cells from PBMCs. In DNA form, the CDR3 reads TGTGCCAGCAGTTTGGATGGGACAGAGGAAGCTTTCTTT. Amino acid sequence: CASSLDGTEEAFF.